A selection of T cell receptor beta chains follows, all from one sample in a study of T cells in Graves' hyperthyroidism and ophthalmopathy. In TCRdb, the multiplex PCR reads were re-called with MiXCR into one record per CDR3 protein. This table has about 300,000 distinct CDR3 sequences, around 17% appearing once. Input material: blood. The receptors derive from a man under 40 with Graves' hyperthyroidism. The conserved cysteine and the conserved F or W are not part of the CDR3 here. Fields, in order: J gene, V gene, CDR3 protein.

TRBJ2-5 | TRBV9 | ASSPDQTNGEETQY
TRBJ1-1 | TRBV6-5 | ASSYSDSGNTEAF
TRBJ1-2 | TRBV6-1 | ASSRGAGGYT
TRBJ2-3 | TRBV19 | ASSYEGDAGRTDTQY
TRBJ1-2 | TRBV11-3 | ASSGGQGNYGYT
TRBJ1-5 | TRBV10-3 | AISPGGGDQPQH
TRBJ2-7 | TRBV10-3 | AIRPAGTYEQY
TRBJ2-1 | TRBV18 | ASSPGRDYNEQF
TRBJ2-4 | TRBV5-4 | ASSETGGSKNIQY
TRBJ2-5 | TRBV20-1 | GGQLQETQY
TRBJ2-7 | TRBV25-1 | ASSDRTYEQY
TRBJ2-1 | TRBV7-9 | ASSLDLGRWNEQF
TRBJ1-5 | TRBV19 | ASTRRGNQPQH
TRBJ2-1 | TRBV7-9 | ASSSAGGRIDEQF
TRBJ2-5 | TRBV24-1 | ATSTEYQETQY
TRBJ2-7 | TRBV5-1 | ASSQGDSTYEQY
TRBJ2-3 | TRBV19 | ASQDGGRAADTQY
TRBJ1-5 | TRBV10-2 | ASRSLGGGQPQH
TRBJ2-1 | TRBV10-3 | AISESEGTNNEQF
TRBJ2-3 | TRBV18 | ASSSTGGGFEDTQY
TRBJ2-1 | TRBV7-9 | ASSLPAVGDEQF
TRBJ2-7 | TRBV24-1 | ATSAPVHPYEQY
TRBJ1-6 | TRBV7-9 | ASSHYDLKNSPLH
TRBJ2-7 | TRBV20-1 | SATRRDRSYEQY
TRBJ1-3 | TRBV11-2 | ASRPQGAAGNTIY
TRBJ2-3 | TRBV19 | ASSEFGGTDTQY
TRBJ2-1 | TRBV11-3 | AGSLELAGSNEQF
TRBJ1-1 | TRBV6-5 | ASSYLKQGGNTEAF
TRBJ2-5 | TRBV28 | AIQSAYQETQY
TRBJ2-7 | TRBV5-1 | ASSLVGRSPEQY
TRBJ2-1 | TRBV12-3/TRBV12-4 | ASRGPLDPRGEQF
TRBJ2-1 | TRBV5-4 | ASSSPTPLGGNEQF
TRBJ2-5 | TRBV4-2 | ASSQLGRETQY
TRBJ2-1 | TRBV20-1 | SARDLGGSYNEQF
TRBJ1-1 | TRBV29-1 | SANLRWGLEGTEAF
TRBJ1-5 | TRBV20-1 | SAREDGRRIDGPQH
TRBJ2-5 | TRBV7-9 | ASSLARGSQETQY
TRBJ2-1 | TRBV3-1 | ASSQNGRASYNEQF
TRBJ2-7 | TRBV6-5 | ASSYRTGGPNEQY
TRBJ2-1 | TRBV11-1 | ASSLASGSSYNEQF
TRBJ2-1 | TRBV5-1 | ASSGTSGPYNEQF
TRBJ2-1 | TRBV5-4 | ASSLRDRGASEQF
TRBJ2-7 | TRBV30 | AWRDGTSGPRREQY
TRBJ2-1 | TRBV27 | ASSLSMTAPQF
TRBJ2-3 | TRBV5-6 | ASSLPSGDTQY
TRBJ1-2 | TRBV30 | AWGGTGGNGYT
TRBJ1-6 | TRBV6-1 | ASSERITGWMNSPLH
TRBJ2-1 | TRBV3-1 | ATSGGGSLSYNEQF
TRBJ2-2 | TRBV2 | ASSVRDGTGELF
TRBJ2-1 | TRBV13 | ASSFDGYNEQF
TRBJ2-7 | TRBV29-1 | SADTGTGSYEQY
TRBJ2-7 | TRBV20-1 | SARDSSGGDEQY
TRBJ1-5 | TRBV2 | ASRPGRGNNQPQH
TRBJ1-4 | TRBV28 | ASGTLQNEKLF
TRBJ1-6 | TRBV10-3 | ASTSGTGIGSPLH
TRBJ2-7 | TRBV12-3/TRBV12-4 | ASNLGEVYEQY